This T cell receptor beta chain originates from a study of cytomegalovirus exposure and HLA in healthy donors (dated by TCRdb to between 2016 and 2019). With regard to the full study: According to an earlier analysis of 587 of the donors, about 179 million T cells yielded 120 million or so unique TCR beta sequences and approximately 300 Gb of sequence data. In addition to the first cohort of hundreds of subjects, a separate validation cohort of approximately 130 different subjects was used. Rather than drawing on any new phenotypic data, the later analysis identified candidate immune exposures from TCR beta sequences and the way those sequences occurred across donors. A later analysis re-examined previously published TCR beta repertoires from roughly 650 donors and added high-resolution HLA genotyping to investigate patterns of TCR occurrence. Donor age, sex, ethnicity and CMV serostatus were compiled alongside the repertoire data. A later genetic analysis took genome-wide SNP genotypes for about three fifths of the 666 donors and used that subset as a discovery cohort. High-throughput TCR immunosequencing, statistical association of individual TCRs with disease status, and machine learning were combined to predict cytomegalovirus infection status. Typing coverage differed by locus: A, B, C, DRB1 and DQB1 were typed in roughly 629-630 donors, DQA1 in about 500, DPA1 in over 600, and DPB1 in 472. Among about 400 genotyped donors of the cohort, an average of about 240,000 unique TCR beta nucleotide sequences was sequenced per donor, of which about 18% were non-productive. The study used immunosequencing to profile the T cell repertoires of 600 to 850 subjects and linked those repertoires to cytomegalovirus serostatus. All discovery cohort repertoires had been generated on a single sequencing platform. To decide whether each TCR beta V gene segment behaved as functional or pseudogenic, an earlier analysis of over 500 of the donors relied on high-throughput TCR beta sequencing. Roughly five DR-DQ haplotypes were handled as single units for association and clustering, since linkage in the cohort was strong. Of the 350 to 450 genotyped donors, 65% to 90% were placed in the genetic ancestry cluster associated with self-reported Caucasian donors. HLA typing included class I and class II loci at four-digit resolution. Roughly 300 gigabases of sequencing data and approximately 85 million unique TCR sequences were included in an early release covering several hundred HLA-typed donors. The study aimed to test whether signatures of past pathogen exposure could be identified by cataloging public T cell receptors. The study at large found these results: Most TCR sequences were seen in very few donors, while some public TCRs were found in many individuals. This cohort had only TCR beta chains sequenced, and the lack of alpha or paired-chain data limited which features could be detected. The classifier was reported to diagnose cytomegalovirus status with high specificity and sensitivity in both the original cohort and the validation cohort. A further reported finding was that TCR beta sequences accurately predicted the HLA-A and HLA-B alleles for most subjects in the first cohort. In a later analysis, most CMV-associated TCR beta chains were found to appear HLA-restricted, with HLA associations seemingly driven largely by CMV exposure. In an earlier analysis of some 550 of the donors, most TCR beta V segments were observed in productive rearrangements about 87% or about 30% of the time, broadly matching IMGT annotations. In a later analysis, TCR association rates were found to vary across HLA loci, with the most associated TCRs seen for DRB1 alleles and the fewest for HLA-C alleles. Some IMGT-functional V segments, including TRBV6-2 and TRBV6-3, could not be distinguished by the 87-base-pair reads and were therefore excluded. The authors suggested that the approach could potentially be generalized to other disease states and immunological phenotypes. The study listed 150 to 200 TCR beta chains as associated with cytomegalovirus. Compared with equally common non-associated chains, HLA-associated TCR beta chains in a later analysis were more clonally expanded and had lower generation probabilities. In a later analysis, 15,000 to 20,000 TCR beta sequences were associated with specific HLA alleles at a false discovery rate of 0.05. CMV serostatus was the only immune exposure information available for the cohort. A cluster of highly shared sequence variants was judged likely to represent a technical artifact of the sequencing pipeline. Over 15 rarely observed V segments, including chromosome 9 orphons, were excluded from the earlier analysis of several hundred of the donors because counts were too low. Because HLA typing was missing for some donors at each locus, association tests included only the typed subset. Assigning TCR associations to individual alleles was difficult when HLA alleles, especially DR and DQ, strongly co-occurred. Linkage disequilibrium might explain the correlated functional status among segregating V segments, but an unknown experimental factor could not be ruled out. Compared with the roughly 710-donor mean, donors in an Asian-associated ancestry cluster had fewer N-insertions in productive TCRs, according to a later genetic analysis. Three of the identified cytomegalovirus-associated TCR beta chains were confirmed in vitro to be specific for cytomegalovirus antigens. An association between a missense DCLRE1C variant and V-gene and J-gene trimming of TCR beta chains was found in a later genetic analysis and replicated in an independent cohort. The presence/absence analyses assumed that sequencing depth was roughly uniform across donors, and that assumption may not be true. Several of the top co-occurrence clusters appeared to be linked to parvovirus B19, influenza, CMV and Epstein-Barr virus, according to a later analysis.

The cohort consisted of fewer than 700 healthy bone marrow donors. All cohort members were sampled while nominally healthy, although unrecorded immune exposures were likely present. The donor was CMV seronegative and belonged to the group of more than 300 seronegative cohort members. A peripheral blood sample was provided by each donor, and peripheral blood mononuclear cells were used for TCR beta sequencing. The Qiagen DNeasy Blood Extraction Kit was used to extract genomic DNA from the blood cell samples. Libraries came from the immunoSEQ multiplex PCR assay. A mixture of 60 forward primers for TCR Vbeta segments and 13 reverse primers for TCR Jbeta segments was used in the multiplex PCR. A multiplex PCR assay on genomic DNA amplified the CDR3 region of rearranged TCR beta genes. The Illumina HiSeq System was used to sequence the amplified TCR beta libraries as 87-base-pair reads. Per the original workflow: A later analysis counted about 76 million unique TCR beta chains across the 666 repertoires, and about 10 million of these chains were shared by at least two donors. A nearest-neighbor algorithm error-corrected the raw reads and collapsed the reads into unique sequences, merging closely related sequences to remove PCR and sequencing errors. Alignment of CDR3 sequences to IMGT reference sequences was used to assign V, D and J gene segments. For a sequence to be retained, a match of at least six nucleotides to both a V gene segment and a J gene segment was required. A rearrangement was called productive if the CDR3 had no stop codons and remained in frame with V and J, and every other rearrangement was called non-productive. CDR3 was defined by IMGT convention, running from the second conserved V-encoded cysteine to the conserved J-encoded phenylalanine. The earlier analysis of about 590 of the donors excluded sequences that lacked an unambiguous match to a single V gene segment. An earlier analysis of about 600 of the donors called V segments functional above 56.7% productive rearrangements and segregating when the between-donor standard deviation exceeded 5%. To diagnose cytomegalovirus status from the catalog of TCR beta chain sequences, a statistical classification framework was built. In a later analysis, V and J genes were assigned by comparing TCR nucleotide sequences against IMGT/GENE-DB human TR gene sequences. The TCRdist pipeline was used in a later analysis to assign CDR3 sequences and most-parsimonious VDJ recombination scenarios. In a later analysis, each TCR beta chain was defined by its CDR3 amino acid sequence together with its V-gene family, and reads without a unique V-gene family were excluded. As a way to deal with suspected cross-contamination and a sequencing artifact, a later analysis dropped roughly 600 nucleotide sequences that were highly shared and had low generation probability. For each public chain, a later analysis derived a clonal expansion index from normalized ranks of inferred template counts within each repertoire. In a later analysis, generation probabilities were computed using a VDJ recombination model fitted to out-of-frame rearrangements, and the results were checked against IGoR. In a later analysis, TCR-TCR, TCR-HLA and TCR-CMV co-occurrence was scored with hypergeometric tests, and a repertoire-size bias correction was applied to TCR pairs. A later analysis estimated false discovery rates by permuting HLA or CMV assignments 20 times. In a later analysis, co-occurring TCRs were grouped using DBSCAN, and TCRdist sequence similarity was added for clustering within HLA-allele-positive subsets. Repertoires with fewer than 30,000 or more than 120,000 public chains were left out of co-occurrence clustering, as were five repertoires with anomalous nucleotide sharing. Here the immuneACCESS table is served through TCRdb, limited to in-frame sequences with V and J called. Missing clones are a known gap in these copies; in checked studies unresolved V genes cover under half, and the rest lacks a known reason. The DNA gave D and trimming, while V, J and clone size come from that table. This sample holds hundreds of thousands of clones; approximately 82% were observed only once. The top ten hold more than 0.5% of the sample.

Sequences LGHNA (CDR1) and YNFKEQ (CDR2) are obtained from the germline V gene. The CDR3 sequence holds 15 residues, the cysteine and phenylalanine included. Only CDR3 DNA remains: 45 bases, in frame from the first base. Trimming removed 4 bases from V and 5 bases from J; the gene matches leave 9 bases unexplained. A word on this clone: Its antigen target is currently unknown. No clone much larger than this one lies a single base away; base qualities are absent.

Sequenced: PBMCs. This receptor chain uses TRBV4-2 and TRBJ1-2; the central 8 bases match TRBD1. This TCR was recovered from a woman aged 40-49 years in good health and CMV-seronegative. The base sequence is TGTGCCAGCAGCCTTTCAGGGGGCCTAGAATATGGCTACACCTTC. Translated, this is CASSLSGGLEYGYTF.